These 11 T cell receptor beta chains were sequenced from one sample in a study of OX40 agonist ivuxolimab in advanced cancers. Some clones are missing from TCRdb's copy, which holds only in-frame ones; the method was immunoSEQ multiplex PCR. The sample carries tens of thousands of clones, roughly 89% recorded once. The specimen comprised CD4+ or CD8+ T cells sorted from blood, sampled in a trial of the OX40 agonist ivuxolimab. All receptors come from an adult with an advanced solid tumor such as melanoma, head and neck, liver or kidney cancer.

The V call is TRBV7-2, the J call TRBJ2-3; 10 nucleotides agree with TRBD2. CDR1 SGHTA and CDR2 FQGNSA come from the germline V gene. CDR3 length: 14 residues. J was trimmed by 3 bases and V by 7 bases; bases with no gene match: 4. CDR3 sequence reads: CASTSGRGTDTQYF. The CDR3 DNA reads as TGTGCCAGCACCAGCGGGAGGGGTACAGATACGCAGTATTTT.

The chain links TRBV15 to TRBJ2-2; 16 nucleotides line up with TRBD2. Germline CDR1 is LNHNV and CDR2 is YYDKDF (reference sequence). V shed 5 bases and J 12 bases; nucleotides not matched to a gene: 12. The CDR3 runs 17 residues. The CDR3 spells CATSGGGGLAGGWKLFF. CDR3 DNA: TGTGCCACCAGCGGAGGGGGGGGACTAGCGGGAGGGTGGAAGCTGTTTTTT. Using reference TRBV15 and TRBJ2-2 for the parts outside the CDR3, the full variable domain is DAMVIQNPRYQVTQFGKPVTLSCSQTLNHNVMYWYQQKSSQAPKLLFHYYDKDFNNEADTPDNFQSRRPNTSFCFLDIRSPGLGDTAMYLCATSGGGGLAGGWKLFFGEGSRLTVL.

The chain is built from TRBV5-1 and TRBJ2-7, with D maybe TRBD1 (5 bases). Germline assignment: CDR1 SGHRS and CDR2 YFSETQ. V lost 6 bases, J lost 3 bases, and 16 bases lay in between. This CDR3 comprises 14 residues. CDR3 region: CASKTDMPDYEQYF. DNA of the CDR3: TGCGCCAGCAAGACAGACATGCCCGACTACGAGCAGTACTTC.

The sample holds one count of this clone. The J gene is TRBJ2-5, the V gene TRBV20-1, with D perhaps TRBD1 or TRBD2 (5 bases each). The assigned J gene may be wrong: the sequence end matches TRBJ2-7 better. Germline assignment: CDR1 DFQATT and CDR2 SNEGSKA (reference sequence). CDR3 length equals 11 residues. The CDR3 DNA follows: TGCAGTGCTAGAGGGGACGACGAGCAGTACTTC. It is translated as CSARGDDEQYF.

This clone was detected once. The chain uses TRBV6-1 and TRBJ1-5; tentative D call: TRBD1 (6 bases). Between the trimmed V and J ends, which lost 11 bases and 7 bases, there was a span of 18 bases. Germline V gene data show CDR1 as MNHNS and CDR2 as SASEGT. The CDR3 extends over 13 amino acids. The CDR3 spells CAGTTGLDQPQHF. In DNA form, the CDR3 reads TGTGCCGGAACGACAGGTCTCGACCAGCCCCAGCATTTT.

The rearrangement joins TRBV10-1 to TRBJ2-1, with 8 bases lining up with TRBD1. Unmatched junction bases numbered 15, after V lost 5 bases and J lost 9 bases. Germline values: CDR1 WNHNN, CDR2 SYGVQD (reference sequence). This CDR3 region has 16 residues. CDR3 in amino acids: CASSPFRDRPWGEQFF. CDR3 DNA sequence: TGCGCCAGCAGTCCCTTCCGGGACAGGCCATGGGGTGAGCAGTTCTTC.

The chain has TRBV5-1 and TRBJ1-5; 7 nucleotides align to TRBD1. The germline V gene encodes CDR1 SGHRS and CDR2 YFSETQ. CDR3 length: 15 amino acids. V trimming: 4 bases; J trimming: 9 bases; junction bases outside the gene matches: 13. CDR3 sequence: CASSPLGTDYMPQHF. Here the CDR3 DNA reads TGCGCCAGCAGCCCACTCGGGACAGACTACATGCCCCAGCATTTT.

The rearrangement links TRBV18 to TRBJ2-1; 10 bases match TRBD1. Looked up from germline, CDR1 is KGHSH and CDR2 is LQKENI. This CDR3 contains 16 residues. V was pared by 2 bases and J by 8 bases, with 9 bases of the junction left unmatched. This CDR3 is CASSPFGQGVKDEQFF. The CDR3 bases are TGTGCCAGCTCACCATTCGGACAGGGGGTAAAAGATGAGCAGTTCTTC.

This clone has a handful of counts. The rearrangement links TRBV2 to TRBJ2-7, with a possible D match to TRBD2 (7 bases). V was trimmed by 6 bases and J by 7 bases, leaving 19 bases between them. In germline, CDR1 is SNHLY, CDR2 FYNNEI. This CDR3 comprises 14 residues. The CDR3 sequence: CASRGGAGWGEQYF. Here the CDR3 DNA reads TGTGCCAGCAGGGGGGGGGCTGGCTGGGGTGAGCAGTACTTC.

In its sample, this clone was seen once. This chain connects TRBV7-9 to TRBJ2-3; D not certain. CDR1 SEHNR and CDR2 FQNEAQ come from the germline V gene (reference sequence). V was pared by 5 bases and J by 1 base, with 10 bases between. This CDR3 is built from 14 residues. CDR3 sequence reads: CASSPPLRTDTQYF. For the CDR3, the DNA is TGTGCCAGCAGCCCACCCCTACGCACAGATACGCAGTATTTT.

This chain uses TRBV19 with TRBJ2-5, with 8 bases lining up with TRBD1. Germline lookup yields CDR1 LNHDA and CDR2 SQIVND (reference sequence). This CDR3 contains 15 residues. With V trimmed by 5 bases and J by 7 bases, 12 bases remained unmatched. CDR3 DNA: TGTGCCAGTAGTGCCCGGACAGGGAGTATTGGGACCCAGTACTTC. Translated, it gives CASSARTGSIGTQYF.